This TCR beta chain was identified in a study of T cells in Graves' hyperthyroidism and ophthalmopathy (dated by TCRdb to about 2019). Concerning the study at large: Peripheral blood was collected at initial diagnosis, before any treatment. To identify distinguishing TCR V-J signatures, a discovery cohort of 90 to 100 patients was used, comprising 40 to 45 with Graves' ophthalmopathy and 55 to 65 with stable Graves' hyperthyroidism. According to the paper, TCR Vbeta CDR3 sequencing was carried out on roughly 130 peripheral blood samples, which came from fewer than 50 ophthalmopathy, 75 or so hyperthyroidism and approximately 17 progressor patients. Following sampling, methimazole starting at 30 mg daily was given to hyperthyroidism patients, and high-dose intravenous methylprednisolone was given to ophthalmopathy patients. Prospective prediction of ophthalmopathy was tested in an independent validation cohort consisting of about 19 hyperthyroidism patients and approximately 16 patients who later progressed to ophthalmopathy. The 90 or so discovery patients were randomly split 7:3 into training and test sets. In about 6 Graves' hyperthyroidism patients, the study also compared T-cell repertoires from thyroid tissue with T-cell repertoires from blood.

TCR beta CDR3 regions were amplified from RNA transcripts. A first-round RT-PCR of the TCR CDR3 used the HTBI primer set with the Qiagen OneStep RT-PCR kit. Libraries were constructed in a second round of multiplex PCR, after which size selection and purification were performed. Sequencing of the libraries was done on an Illumina HiSeq2000 using paired-end 100 bp reads. The authors processed their data as follows. Raw data were processed with SOAPnuke, discarding reads with adapters, uncalled bases, mean Phred below 15, or no exact constant-primer or identifier match. COPE v1.2.5 was used to merge the high-quality paired reads, and each unique nucleotide sequence was defined as a clonotype. Clonotypes were aligned to IMGT TRBV, TRBD and TRBJ reference segments using MiTCR v1.1. The analysis included only V-J combinations with a frequency above 0.0001, which together covered approximately 99% of the repertoires. A TCS score was defined as the ratio between F50 (clonal expansion) and ExV (chaos), using BLOSUM62-based TCRdist between CDR3 peptides within each V-J. Welch's t-statistics and random forest reduced roughly 530 V-J features to fewer than 15, which were used in a naive Bayes classifier (R e1071). Using fastp at Q25 and MiXCR, TCRdb reprocessed the public reads and kept productive beta chains. Each CDR3 protein appears once, grouped with its most common genes and DNA. It is TCRdb's table, rather than the study itself, that gives the V and J calls and clone size. For this sample there are 600,000 to 850,000 distinct CDR3 sequences; over 15% appear just once. In total, the top ten clones hold around 17% of the sample.

Hyperthyroidism patients were aged 18 to 65 years and newly diagnosed, with disease duration of less than 2 months. The study excluded patients with uncontrolled infections, other autoimmune diseases, pregnancy or lactation. Diagnoses relied on clinical symptoms, serum thyroxine and TRAb, thyroid ultrasound and orbital computed tomography. Blood from progressor patients was collected at the time of first diagnosis with hyperthyroidism, before any ophthalmopathy symptoms had appeared. Ficoll-Paque density gradient centrifugation was used to isolate PBMCs from about 9 ml of fresh peripheral blood. Patients classed as progressors first received a Graves' hyperthyroidism diagnosis and then went on to develop ophthalmopathy during follow-up. Total RNA was extracted using Trizol reagent, and RNA quality was assessed on an Agilent 2100 Bioanalyzer. Trimming removed 5 bases from V and 4 bases from J, leaving 17 bases between the germline ends. From a lookup of the germline V gene (reference sequence), CDR1 and CDR2 are DFQATT and SNEGSKA. From cysteine to phenylalanine, the CDR3 is 14 amino acids long. CDR3 DNA is the only sequence kept; it has 42 bases, read in frame from the first base.

The paper's findings and limits, for the study overall: In validation, the model predicted progression to ophthalmopathy with 60% to 71% sensitivity and approximately 72% specificity, a median of roughly seven months before onset. In cross-validation, a model built on a 13 V-J signature told ophthalmopathy apart from stable hyperthyroidism with under 90% sensitivity and approximately 81% specificity, and in testing the same model reached 80%/75%. No statistical method was used to set the sample size in advance, and investigators knew the group allocation. Blood samples also contained most of the expanded thyroid clonotypes (frequency above 0.001), which suggests that blood repertoires may reflect thyroid immune responses.

Notes on this clonotype: Its antigen specificity is not known. Per-base qualities were not stored, and no clone one base away is much larger.

This chain is built from TRBV20-1 and TRBJ1-2, with the D gene not confidently named. Source material: blood. This TCR was recovered from a woman in her fifties or sixties with Graves' hyperthyroidism that later progressed to Graves' ophthalmopathy. The CDR3 protein sequence reads: CSAQDVRIGYGYTF. The nucleotide sequence is given as TGCAGTGCTCAAGACGTAAGAATAGGCTATGGCTACACCTTC.